This T cell receptor (beta chain) was recorded in a study of OX40 agonist ivuxolimab in advanced cancers. Study information: An agonistic human IgG2 monoclonal antibody against OX40 (CD134) was given. Dose-escalation patients were diagnosed with hepatocellular carcinoma, melanoma, renal cell cancer or head and neck cancer. People who had prior anti-PD-1, anti-PD-L1 or anti-CTLA-4 therapy could take part, and around 39% had some.

Some clones are missing from TCRdb's copy, which holds only in-frame ones; the method was immunoSEQ multiplex PCR. The sample consists of roughly 87,000 clones, more than 80% of them appearing once. Study-wide results and limits: CD8+ T cells showed, on average, more clonal expansion than CD4+ cells.

Points on this clone: Its target is unknown.

Germline values: CDR1 LGHNA, CDR2 YSLEER. V trimming: 3 bases; J trimming: 8 bases; junction bases outside the gene matches: 5. The CDR3 has 15 amino acids. This clonotype was obtained from an adult with an advanced solid tumor such as melanoma, head and neck, liver or kidney cancer. This rearrangement joins TRBV4-3 to TRBJ2-1; 12 positions match TRBD2. The sample in question was CD4+ or CD8+ T cells sorted from blood, obtained in a trial of the OX40 agonist ivuxolimab. Here the CDR3 DNA reads TGCGCCAGCAGCCACCTAGCGGGGGGGCTTTATGAGCAGTTCTTC. As protein: CASSHLAGGLYEQFF.